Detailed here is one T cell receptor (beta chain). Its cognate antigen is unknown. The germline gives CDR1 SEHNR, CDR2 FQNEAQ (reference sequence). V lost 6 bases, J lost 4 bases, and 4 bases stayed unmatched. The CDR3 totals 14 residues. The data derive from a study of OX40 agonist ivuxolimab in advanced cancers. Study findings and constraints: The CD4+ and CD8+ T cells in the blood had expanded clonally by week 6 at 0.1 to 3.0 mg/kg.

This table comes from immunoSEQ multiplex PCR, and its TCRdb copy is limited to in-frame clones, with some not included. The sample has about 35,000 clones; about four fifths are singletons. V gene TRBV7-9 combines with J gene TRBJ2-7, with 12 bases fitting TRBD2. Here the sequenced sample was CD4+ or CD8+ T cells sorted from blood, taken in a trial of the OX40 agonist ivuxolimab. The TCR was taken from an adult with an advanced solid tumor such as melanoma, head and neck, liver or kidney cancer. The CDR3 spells CASSRTSGIYEQYF. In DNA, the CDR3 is TGTGCCAGCAGTAGGACTAGCGGGATTTACGAGCAGTACTTC.